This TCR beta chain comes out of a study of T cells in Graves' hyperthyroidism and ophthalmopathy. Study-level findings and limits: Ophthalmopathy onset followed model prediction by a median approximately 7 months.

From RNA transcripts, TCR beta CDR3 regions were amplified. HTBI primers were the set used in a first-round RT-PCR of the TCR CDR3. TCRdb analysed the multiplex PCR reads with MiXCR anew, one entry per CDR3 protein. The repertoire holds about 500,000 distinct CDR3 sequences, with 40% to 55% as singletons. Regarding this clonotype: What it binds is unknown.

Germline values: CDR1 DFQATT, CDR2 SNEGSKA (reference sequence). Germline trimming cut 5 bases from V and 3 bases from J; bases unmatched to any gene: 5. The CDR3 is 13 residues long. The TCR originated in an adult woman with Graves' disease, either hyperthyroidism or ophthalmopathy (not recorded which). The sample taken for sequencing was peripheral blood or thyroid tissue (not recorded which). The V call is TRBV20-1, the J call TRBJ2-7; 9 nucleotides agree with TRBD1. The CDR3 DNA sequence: TGCAGTGCTCCTGGGACAGGGAACTACGAGCAGTACTTC. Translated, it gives CSAPGTGNYEQYF.